Each of the 2 T cell receptor beta chains below was sequenced from the same sample in a study of OX40 agonist ivuxolimab in advanced cancers. The assay was immunoSEQ multiplex PCR, and TCRdb's table has in-frame clones only and misses some. The repertoire holds approximately 100,000 clones, with about 87% as singletons. The material sequenced was CD4+ or CD8+ T cells sorted from blood, taken in a trial of the OX40 agonist ivuxolimab. The receptor source for this set is an adult with an advanced solid tumor such as melanoma, head and neck, liver or kidney cancer.

J is TRBJ2-2 and V is TRBV6-4; either TRBD1 or TRBD2 may supply D (5 bases each). Trimming removed 8 bases from V and 6 bases from J, with 19 bases in between. Per the germline V gene, CDR1 is MRHNA and CDR2 is SNTAGT. The CDR3 totals 15 residues. This CDR3 reads CASRSGPGRAGELFF. CDR3 nucleotides: TGTGCCAGCCGCTCGGGGCCAGGGCGCGCCGGGGAGCTGTTTTTT.

In the case of this clone: At one end, the junction sequence differs from germline, possibly due to a read error. The genes are TRBV6-5 and TRBJ2-7, with a tentative D call TRBD2 (5 bases). The CDR3 length is 15 residues. The germline V gene encodes CDR1 MNHEY and CDR2 SVGAGI. The CDR3 region is CAGSYSYPWRYEQYF. In DNA form, the CDR3 reads TGTGCCGGCAGTTACTCGTATCCGTGGAGGTACGAGCAGTACTTC.